This is a list of T cell receptor beta chains from one sample in a study of early T cells in non-severe SARS-CoV-2 infection. Each CDR3 protein is one row after TCRdb ran MiXCR on the 5' RACE reads. The sample has 75,000 to 100,000 distinct CDR3 sequences; 16% are singletons. The sequenced sample consisted of whole blood. The receptor set was obtained from an adult who was a healthcare worker with PCR-confirmed SARS-CoV-2 infection or an uninfected control (not recorded which). Both conserved end residues are part of each CDR3. D genes are given only for firm matches. Only some rows state a clone size, as once, few, many or a class for expanded clones.

cdr3_length	d_call	v_call	j_call	clone_size	cdr3_nt	cdr3_aa
16	TRBD1	TRBV18	TRBJ2-5	NA	TGTGCCAGCTCAATCGGGACAGGGACGTACCAAGAGACCCAGTACTTC	CASSIGTGTYQETQYF
14	NA	TRBV28	TRBJ2-5	few	TGTGCCAGCAGTCCCCTTTGGGGTCAAGAGACCCAGTACTTC	CASSPLWGQETQYF
12	TRBD1	TRBV20-1	TRBJ1-2	many	TGCAGTGCTAGACAGGGGGACTATGGCTACACCTTC	CSARQGDYGYTF
14	TRBD2	TRBV20-1	TRBJ2-7	few	TGCAGTGCTAGAAAGCTAGCGGGGGTACACGAGCAGTACTTC	CSARKLAGVHEQYF
15	TRBD1	TRBV7-9	TRBJ2-7	many	TGTGCCAGCAGCCCTATGGACAGGGAATCCTACGAGCAGTACTTC	CASSPMDRESYEQYF
14	NA	TRBV27	TRBJ2-2	many	TGTGCCAGCAGCCTCAGGCGGTCGACCGGGGAGCTGTTTTTT	CASSLRRSTGELFF
15	TRBD1	TRBV7-9	TRBJ1-2	medium-sized	TGTGCCAGCAGCTTAGAGGGACAGGGGACGTCGGGCTACACCTTC	CASSLEGQGTSGYTF
17	NA	TRBV19	TRBJ2-7	few	TGTGCCAGTAGTATAGATCCTCCCGGGTCCTACTCCTACGAGCAGTACTTC	CASSIDPPGSYSYEQYF
15	NA	TRBV12-3/TRBV12-4	TRBJ2-7	NA	TGTGCCAGCAGTTTAAAACGTCTATTGCCCGACGAGCAGTACTTC	CASSLKRLLPDEQYF
13	NA	TRBV29-1	TRBJ1-4	few	TGCAGCGTTATGGGGGAAACTAATGAAAAACTGTTTTTT	CSVMGETNEKLFF
16	NA	TRBV24-1	TRBJ2-2	few	TGTGCCACCAGTGATTTGGACGTCGGGGGAACCGGGGAGCTGTTTTTT	CATSDLDVGGTGELFF
14	TRBD1	TRBV29-1	TRBJ2-4	many	TGCAGCGTTGAAGATGGGGACAGGGGGGACATTCAGTACTTC	CSVEDGDRGDIQYF
14	TRBD2	TRBV11-2	TRBJ2-5	NA	TGTGCCAGCAGCTACGTTGGGGGAGGGGAGACCCAGTACTTC	CASSYVGGGETQYF
14	TRBD1	TRBV7-8	TRBJ1-1	many	TGTGCCAGCAGACCCGACAGGGGGCGAACCGGGGGTTTCTTT	CASRPDRGRTGGFF
16	TRBD2	TRBV9	TRBJ2-1	few	TGTGCCAGCAGCCCCAGGACTAGCGGGAACTACAATGAGCAGTTCTTC	CASSPRTSGNYNEQFF
18	NA	TRBV6-2/TRBV6-3	TRBJ2-6	few	TGTGCCAGCAGCCACCTCACGACAGGCGGATCTGGGGCCAACGTCCTGACTTTC	CASSHLTTGGSGANVLTF
15	TRBD1	TRBV28	TRBJ1-6	NA	TGTGCCAGCAGTTACCTGACAGGGGCCTCTTCACCCCTCCACTTT	CASSYLTGASSPLHF
17	TRBD2	TRBV6-2/TRBV6-3	TRBJ2-1	NA	TGTGCCAGCAGTTACTCGGGGGGGACTAGCGGGAGAGGTGAGCAGTTCTTC	CASSYSGGTSGRGEQFF
14	NA	TRBV28	TRBJ2-7	NA	TGTGCCAGCAGCGACCCCCGACATCCCTACGAGCAGTACTTC	CASSDPRHPYEQYF
16	NA	TRBV18	TRBJ2-2	NA	TGTGCCAGCTCACCTCCGGGGCATTTAAACACCGGGGAGCTGTTTTTT	CASSPPGHLNTGELFF
15	NA	TRBV6-2/TRBV6-3	TRBJ2-5	NA	TGTGCCAGCAGTCGCAAGTCTACCTCGAAAGAGACCCAGTACTTC	CASSRKSTSKETQYF
14	TRBD1	TRBV29-1	TRBJ2-3	few	TGCAGCGCCAGGGACAGGGCCAGCACAGATACGCAGTATTTT	CSARDRASTDTQYF
16	TRBD2	TRBV10-1	TRBJ2-3	NA	TGCGCCAGCAGTCCCCTTAGCGGGACCGGCCCAGATACGCAGTATTTT	CASSPLSGTGPDTQYF
14	NA	TRBV28	TRBJ2-5	few	TGTGCCAGCTACTCAAGAAACGGACAAGAGACCCAGTACTTC	CASYSRNGQETQYF
16	TRBD2	TRBV25-1	TRBJ2-1	NA	TGTGCCAGCAGTGAATCCCGGACTAGCCAGAATAATGAGCAGTTCTTC	CASSESRTSQNNEQFF
14	NA	TRBV29-1	TRBJ2-5	NA	TGCAGCGTTAAAATCGGGGGCCACCGCGAGACCCAGTACTTC	CSVKIGGHRETQYF
12	NA	TRBV10-3	TRBJ1-2	NA	TGTGCCATCAGGAGGGAAGACTATGGCTACACCTTC	CAIRREDYGYTF
14	TRBD1	TRBV12-3/TRBV12-4	TRBJ1-1	NA	TGTGCCAGCAGTTTAGTGGGACAGGGAAGTGAAGCTTTCTTT	CASSLVGQGSEAFF
12	NA	TRBV10-2	TRBJ2-3	NA	TGCGCCAGCGGGGAAGGAGGGCGGACGCAGTATTTT	CASGEGGRTQYF
20	NA	TRBV12-5	TRBJ2-4	few	TGTGCTAGTGGTCCCAGGGACAACTCGACCCATTCCACCGCCAAAAACATTCAGTACTTC	CASGPRDNSTHSTAKNIQYF
13	NA	TRBV29-1	TRBJ1-5	NA	TGCAGCGCCACAACAGGAGGTGGTCAGCCCCAGCATTTT	CSATTGGGQPQHF
15	NA	TRBV24-1	TRBJ1-5	NA	TGTGCCACCAGTGATTTTGAGGCGGGCTGTCAGCCCCAGCATTTT	CATSDFEAGCQPQHF
15	TRBD2	TRBV12-3/TRBV12-4	TRBJ2-1	many	TGTGCCAGCAGACCTAGCGGGAGGGAAGCAAATGAGCAGTTCTTC	CASRPSGREANEQFF